These 25 T cell receptor beta chains originate from one sample sequenced in a study of blood T cell repertoires in COVID-19. Repertoires were generated with immunoSEQ multiplex PCR, while TCRdb's copy carries only in-frame clones and drops some. The sample lists about 74,000 clones; 65% to 90% were seen once. Source material: peripheral blood. The receptors shown here come from an elderly man with acute or convalescent COVID-19.

The V and J genes are TRBV5-4 and TRBJ1-6, with a weak D call TRBD1 (5 bases). V was clipped by 0 bases and J by 5 bases, with 15 bases between them. The CDR3 contains 17 residues. Germline V gives CDR1 SGHNT, CDR2 YYREEE (reference sequence). The CDR3 coding sequence is TGTGCCAGCAGCTTGGGGGGCCGGGTTTATGATAATTCACCCCTCCACTTT. Amino acids: CASSLGGRVYDNSPLHF.

The rearrangement links TRBV7-2 to TRBJ2-1; a weak D match, TRBD2 (6 bases). The CDR3 is made up of 16 amino acids. With 0 bases removed from V and 2 bases from J, the gap between germline ends came to 11 bases. Germline CDR1 and CDR2: SGHTA and FQGNSA. CDR3 sequence: CASSLAGIAAYNEQFF. CDR3 bases: TGTGCCAGCAGCTTAGCTGGAATAGCGGCCTACAATGAGCAGTTCTTC.

CDR3 in amino acids: CASKGRLGQGTSPLHF. For the CDR3, the DNA is TGTGCCAGCAAGGGGAGGTTGGGACAGGGGACTTCACCCCTCCACTTT. V is TRBV28 and J is TRBJ1-6; 10 positions agree with TRBD1. The V gene end was trimmed by 7 bases and the J gene end by 9 bases; junction bases not matched to a gene: 12. CDR1 and CDR2 from the germline V gene are MDHEN and SYDVKM. The CDR3 extends over 16 amino acids. The complete variable domain, with remaining parts taken from reference TRBV28 and TRBJ1-6, reads DVKVTQSSRYLVKRTGEKVFLECVQDMDHENMFWYRQDPGLGLRLIYFSYDVKMKEKGDIPEGYSVSREKKERFSLILESASTNQTSMYLCASKGRLGQGTSPLHFGNGTRLTVT.

This chain connects TRBV4-1 to TRBJ1-5; D call uncertain. The CDR3 is 18 residues long. Germline assignment: CDR1 MGHRA and CDR2 YSYEKL. Trimming shortened V by 0 bases and J by 2 bases, and 17 bases separated the two germline ends. The CDR3 DNA is TGCGCCAGCAGCCAAGATCCTCGGTTCGGGGATGGCAATCAGCCCCAGCATTTT. It encodes CASSQDPRFGDGNQPQHF.

This clone was seen just once. The chain is built from TRBV7-9 and TRBJ2-3, with TRBD1 identical over 11 bases. This CDR3 is 18 amino acids long. Germline-derived CDR1 and CDR2 are SEHNR and FQNEAQ (reference sequence). V was clipped by 2 bases and J by 5 bases; unmatched bases: 12. The CDR3, as DNA: TGTGCCAGCAGCTTACCTAGGACAGGGGGCATCATAGGAGATACGCAGTATTTT. This gives the protein CASSLPRTGGIIGDTQYF.

This clone appeared a single time. V gene TRBV7-2 combines with J gene TRBJ2-7; the match to TRBD2 covers 13 bases. J was trimmed by 2 bases and V by 6 bases; bases with no gene match: 4. The CDR3 is made up of 15 amino acids. Germline-derived CDR1 and CDR2 are SGHTA and FQGNSA. The CDR3 region has the DNA TGTGCCAGCAGAGAAACTAGCGGGAGGGCCTACGAGCAGTACTTC. Its protein is CASRETSGRAYEQYF.

The V and J genes are TRBV7-8 and TRBJ2-3, with TRBD2 matching 13 bases. J lost 4 bases, V lost 4 bases, and 11 bases had no gene match. Germline loops: CDR1 SGHVS, CDR2 FQNEAQ. This CDR3 spans 18 amino acids. The DNA of the CDR3 is TGTGCCAGCAGCTCCGTCCCGGGACTAGCGGGGAACCCAGATACGCAGTATTTT. It is translated as CASSSVPGLAGNPDTQYF.

V and J are TRBV18 and TRBJ1-5, with D tentatively TRBD1 (6 bases). Per germline, CDR1 KGHSH and CDR2 LQKENI. The length of the CDR3 is 17 residues. V gave up 1 base and J gave up 4 bases, with 17 bases separating them. CDR3 residues: CASSPQTGRGTNQPQHF. CDR3 bases: TGTGCCAGCTCACCACAAACGGGTAGGGGGACAAATCAGCCCCAGCATTTT. Based on the CDR3 plus reference TRBV18 and TRBJ1-5, the full variable domain is NAGVMQNPRHLVRRRGQEARLRCSPMKGHSHVYWYRQLPEEGLKFMVYLQKENIIDESGMPKERFSAEFPKEGPSILRIQQVVRGDSAAYFCASSPQTGRGTNQPQHFGDGTRLSIL.

With respect to this clone: Other DNA sequences in this sample translate to the same CDR3. The gene calls are TRBV5-1 and TRBJ2-2; no clear D. Looked up from germline, CDR1 is SGHRS and CDR2 is YFSETQ. This CDR3 region has 14 residues. Trimming took off 0 bases at V and 2 bases at J, with 5 bases between the two ends. The CDR3 sequence: CASSLDGNTGELFF. DNA of the CDR3: TGCGCCAGCAGCTTGGACGGTAACACCGGGGAGCTGTTTTTT.

The V call is TRBV6-5, the J call TRBJ1-4; 7 bases fit TRBD1. This CDR3 spans 14 amino acids. Per germline, CDR1 MNHEY and CDR2 SVGAGI. Trimming cost V 8 bases and J 5 bases; bases outside gene matches: 8. In DNA form, the CDR3 reads TGTGCCAGCGGTCTACAGGGGACGAATGAAAAACTGTTTTTT. As protein: CASGLQGTNEKLFF.

The rearrangement uses TRBV10-2 and TRBJ1-4; D is possibly TRBD1 (5 bases). V was pared by 0 bases and J by 10 bases, with 9 bases between. The CDR3 spans 13 residues. Germline V gives CDR1 WSHSY, CDR2 SAAADI. The CDR3 DNA follows: TGCGCCAGCAGTGAGTCAGGGGAGGCAAAACTGTTTTTT. Protein sequence: CASSESGEAKLFF.

The chain employs TRBV5-1 and TRBJ2-7; maybe TRBD1 (6 bases). Trimming left V 4 bases short and J 4 bases short, with 9 bases between. Germline assignment: CDR1 SGHRS and CDR2 YFSETQ. The CDR3 runs to 12 residues. CDR3 sequence (DNA): TGCGCCAGCAGCGTGGACAGTTACGAGCAGTACTTC. Translating gives CASSVDSYEQYF.

This clone was seen a handful of times. The gene calls are TRBV5-1 and TRBJ1-4, with 8 bases that match TRBD1. Trimming at V came to 5 bases and at J to 1 base, leaving 7 bases not matched to a gene. Germline values: CDR1 SGHRS, CDR2 YFSETQ. CDR3 length: 16 amino acids. This chain's CDR3 is CASSLTTGGTNEKLFF. In DNA, the CDR3 is TGCGCCAGCAGTCTAACCACAGGGGGAACTAATGAAAAACTGTTTTTT.

This clone showed up just a few times. The V gene is TRBV7-2, the J gene TRBJ1-1; D is unresolved. In germline, CDR1 is SGHTA, CDR2 FQGNSA. V was clipped by 5 bases and J by 1 base, with 8 bases between them. The CDR3 extends over 13 amino acids. DNA for the CDR3: TGTGCCAGCAGCCTCGATAGGAACACTGAAGCTTTCTTT. Its protein is CASSLDRNTEAFF.

V and J are TRBV9 and TRBJ2-2; D is uncertain. Germline V lookup: CDR1 SGDLS, CDR2 YYNGEE. V was cut by 0 bases and J by 3 bases, with 6 bases left in between. The CDR3 is 14 amino acids. CDR3 sequence reads: CASSVAGDTGELFF. CDR3 nucleotides: TGTGCCAGCAGCGTAGCTGGAGACACCGGGGAGCTGTTTTTT.

The chain has TRBV10-2 and TRBJ1-2; D not resolved. CDR3 size: 13 residues. Trimming shortened V by 6 bases and J by 8 bases, and 16 bases separated the two germline ends. Germline values: CDR1 WSHSY, CDR2 SAAADI. The DNA for the CDR3 is TGCGCCAGCAGGAACAGCGGTGAAATGGGCTACACCTTC. This translates into CASRNSGEMGYTF.

The gene calls are TRBV19 and TRBJ1-5, with TRBD1 matching 9 bases. Trimming removed 8 bases from V and 4 bases from J; junction bases left unmatched: 3. The CDR3 is made up of 13 amino acids. CDR1 and CDR2 (germline): LNHDA, SQIVND (reference sequence). Here the CDR3 DNA reads TGTGCCAGTGGGGGGACAGGGAATCAGCCCCAGCATTTT. It codes for CASGGTGNQPQHF.

This clone was seen a few times. This chain connects TRBV6-2 or TRBV6-3 to TRBJ2-7; 13 nucleotides agree with TRBD2. The germline V gene has CDR1 MNHEY and CDR2 SVGEGT. After removal of 4 bases from V and 4 bases from J, the junction contained 10 bases not matched to a gene. This CDR3 is 17 amino acids long. This chain's CDR3 is CASSSRTGTSGAYEQYF. In nucleotides, the CDR3 is TGTGCCAGCAGTTCGCGAACCGGGACTAGCGGGGCTTACGAGCAGTACTTC.

This clone has a single count. The rearrangement links TRBV11-2 to TRBJ2-7, with TRBD1 matching over 8 bases. This CDR3 has 16 residues. V lost 0 bases, J lost 2 bases, and 6 bases stayed unmatched. Germline CDR1 reads SGHAT; CDR2 reads FQNNGV. CDR3 DNA sequence: TGTGCCAGCAGCTTAGATCTTCAGGGGGCAACCTACGAGCAGTACTTC. This gives the protein CASSLDLQGATYEQYF.

This clone is a singleton in its sample. V gene TRBV7-8 combines with J gene TRBJ1-5; possible D gene TRBD1, 5 bases. Between the trimmed V and J ends, which lost 3 bases and 4 bases, there was a span of 13 bases. Germline CDR1 is SGHVS and CDR2 is FQNEAQ. There are 15 residues in the CDR3. The CDR3 reads CASSLAGGGNQPQHF. As DNA, the CDR3 is TGTGCCAGCAGCTTGGCCGGGGGAGGAAATCAGCCCCAGCATTTT. Full variable domain (missing parts from reference TRBV7-8 and TRBJ1-5): GAGVSQSPRYKVAKRGQDVALRCDPISGHVSLFWYQQALGQGPEFLTYFQNEAQLDKSGLPSDRFFAERPEGSVSTLKIQRTQQEDSAVYLCASSLAGGGNQPQHFGDGTRLSIL.

This rearrangement joins TRBV27 to TRBJ1-6, with a possible D match to TRBD1 (5 bases). The CDR3 length is 14 residues. V was pared by 1 base and J by 10 bases, with 11 bases between. Germline assignment: CDR1 MNHEY and CDR2 SMNVEV (reference sequence). CDR3 nucleotides: TGTGCCAGCAGTTTATGGGGGGGAGGCTCACCCCTCCACTTT. Its translation: CASSLWGGGSPLHF.

The V gene is TRBV5-1, the J gene TRBJ2-4; 8 bases line up with TRBD1. The trim removed 4 bases at V and 0 bases at J, leaving 15 bases unmatched. The CDR3 sequence is 19 residues long. The germline gives CDR1 SGHRS, CDR2 YFSETQ. The CDR3 reads CASSPEGQGRMQAKNIQYF. The CDR3 DNA follows: TGCGCCAGCAGCCCCGAAGGACAGGGAAGAATGCAAGCCAAAAACATTCAGTACTTC.

V and J are TRBV7-8 and TRBJ1-2; TRBD1 aligns across 7 bases. The trim removed 4 bases at V and 2 bases at J, leaving 16 bases unmatched. Per the germline V gene, CDR1 is SGHVS and CDR2 is FQNEAQ. This CDR3 spans 18 amino acids. The CDR3 loop is CASSSRFTRDSPNYGYTF. CDR3 bases: TGTGCCAGCAGCTCCCGTTTCACACGGGACAGCCCGAACTATGGCTACACCTTC.

This clone appeared once. This chain connects TRBV5-1 to TRBJ2-3; D perhaps matches TRBD2 (6 bases). The V gene lost 6 bases and the J gene lost 6 bases, with 17 bases spanning the gap. In germline, CDR1 is SGHRS, CDR2 YFSETQ. The CDR3 contains 14 residues. The CDR3 loop is CASNPGTAVDTQYF. The CDR3 coding sequence is TGCGCCAGCAATCCTGGGACTGCCGTGGATACGCAGTATTTT.

The sample holds one count of this clone. The CDR3 reads CASMLGGHNEQFF. For the CDR3, the DNA is TGTGCCAGCATGTTGGGGGGGCACAATGAGCAGTTCTTC. The rearrangement joins TRBV28 to TRBJ2-1; maybe TRBD2 (7 bases). There are 13 residues in the CDR3. Germline V gene sequence: CDR1 MDHEN, CDR2 SYDVKM. Trimming shortened V by 7 bases and J by 5 bases, and 12 bases separated the two germline ends.